The present T cell receptor beta chain was sequenced within a study of blood T cell repertoires in COVID-19. Study-wide context: PBMCs, B-cell-depleted T cells, or T cells were the source of the cDNA or gDNA that made up the material.

Only in-frame clones appear in the TCRdb table, and some are missing; sequencing was by immunoSEQ multiplex PCR. Among 68,000 or so clones listed, 65% to 80% were seen once. The sample comprised peripheral blood. The TCR originated in a woman between 45 and 60 years old with acute or convalescent COVID-19.

The CDR3 DNA is TGTGCCAGCTCACCGCCCACTCAAGCGGGTCTAAGTTGGGATGAGCAGTTCTTC. Protein sequence: CASSPPTQAGLSWDEQFF. The chain recombines TRBV18 with TRBJ2-1, with D maybe TRBD2 (6 bases). Germline V lookup: CDR1 KGHSH, CDR2 LQKENI. CDR3 length: 18 residues. The V gene lost 3 bases and the J gene lost 8 bases, with 26 bases spanning the gap.